A single sample is the source of the 30 T cell receptor beta chains below, sequenced in a study of cytomegalovirus exposure and HLA in healthy donors listed by TCRdb under 2017. Library construction relied on the immunoSEQ multiplex PCR assay. For the multiplex PCR, a mixture combining 60 forward primers for TCR Vbeta segments and 13 reverse primers for TCR Jbeta segments was used. Held by TCRdb, this immuneACCESS table contains in-frame sequences only and omits some clones. Under half of the omission traces to an unresolved V gene where checked; the cause of the rest is unknown. In all, the sample holds roughly 180,000 clones, and over 70% of those were seen once. Approximately 1.5% of the sample lies in the top ten. Material: PBMCs. The receptors originated from a woman in her 30s in good health and CMV-seropositive.

The chain has TRBV7-6 and TRBJ1-4; TRBD1 aligns across 7 bases. The CDR3 is made up of 13 amino acids. V shed 5 bases, J shed 7 bases, and the junction held 4 bases outside the gene matches. CDR1 is SGHVS and CDR2 is FNYEAQ in the germline V gene. CDR3 residues: CASSRQGGEKLFF. CDR3 sequence (DNA): TGTGCCAGCAGCCGACAGGGCGGTGAAAAACTGTTTTTT.

The chain joins TRBV6-1 to TRBJ2-5; D is undetermined. The CDR3 consists of 13 residues. CDR1 and CDR2 from the germline V gene are MNHNS and SASEGT. V lost 5 bases, J lost 3 bases, and 10 bases lay in between. This CDR3 is CASSRGTKETQYF. CDR3 nucleotide sequence: TGTGCCAGCAGTCGAGGAACTAAAGAGACCCAGTACTTC.

The chain recombines TRBV4-2 with TRBJ2-1; TRBD2 matches at 8 bases. CDR3 length equals 14 residues. Germline V CDR1 and CDR2: LGHNA, YNFKEQ. The V gene end was trimmed by 4 bases and the J gene end by 6 bases; junction bases not matched to a gene: 5. The CDR3 DNA reads as TGTGCCAGCAGCCGCCCCGGGACTAGCAATGAGCAGTTCTTC. Protein sequence: CASSRPGTSNEQFF.

This rearrangement joins TRBV5-1 to TRBJ1-1; D is perhaps TRBD1 (6 bases). The germline V gene encodes CDR1 SGHRS and CDR2 YFSETQ. The CDR3 runs 16 residues. Trimming cost V 4 bases and J 0 bases, with 16 bases left between them. Here the CDR3 DNA reads TGCGCCAGCAGCGTGGACACTCCAGGGGTGAACACTGAAGCTTTCTTT. This sequence encodes CASSVDTPGVNTEAFF.

The J gene is TRBJ2-6, the V gene TRBV28; 8 bases map to TRBD2. V dropped 5 bases and J dropped 2; count of bases not matched to a gene: 8. The CDR3 length is 17 residues. Per germline, CDR1 MDHEN and CDR2 SYDVKM. The CDR3 region is CASSPRAGVAGANVLTF. Here the CDR3 DNA reads TGTGCCAGCAGTCCCAGAGCGGGAGTGGCTGGGGCCAACGTCCTGACTTTC.

The chain employs TRBV5-8 and TRBJ2-1; perhaps TRBD2 as D (6 bases). CDR1 and CDR2 (germline): SGHTS, YDEGEE. V dropped 0 bases and J dropped 6 bases, with 13 bases sitting between them. The CDR3 is 15 residues long. The CDR3 DNA follows: TGTGCCAGCAGCTTGGGACTAGACAACTCCAATGAGCAGTTCTTC. Amino acid sequence: CASSLGLDNSNEQFF.

The J gene is TRBJ2-7, the V gene TRBV2; 13 nucleotides agree with TRBD2. V shed 10 bases and J 2 bases; nucleotides not matched to a gene: 8. CDR3 length equals 15 residues. CDR1 and CDR2 (germline): SNHLY, FYNNEI. Written as DNA, the CDR3 is TGTGCCACTGGGACTAGCGGGGTGGGGGCCTACGAGCAGTACTTC. Translated, it gives CATGTSGVGAYEQYF.

The rearrangement uses TRBV5-1 and TRBJ2-1, with 14 positions matching TRBD2. This CDR3 is built from 17 residues. Germline V gene lookup returns CDR1 SGHRS and CDR2 YFSETQ. Trimming removed 3 bases from V and 5 bases from J; junction bases left unmatched: 7. CDR3 sequence (DNA): TGCGCCAGCAGCTGGGGACTAGCGGGAGTTTCGGACAATGAGCAGTTCTTC. Amino acid sequence: CASSWGLAGVSDNEQFF.

This sequence joins TRBV28 and TRBJ1-4, with D unclear. Trimming cost V 1 base and J 5 bases, with 8 bases left between them. The germline V gene has CDR1 MDHEN and CDR2 SYDVKM. This CDR3 has 14 residues. For the CDR3, the DNA is TGTGCCAGCAGTTTATCAGGCCCGAATGAAAAACTGTTTTTT. Translated, it gives CASSLSGPNEKLFF.

The rearrangement uses TRBV5-1 and TRBJ2-7, with 9 bases matching TRBD1. CDR3 length: 17 amino acids. Germline values: CDR1 SGHRS, CDR2 YFSETQ. J was trimmed by 3 bases and V by 0 bases; bases with no gene match: 10. CDR3 protein: CASSLAGQGLGDYEQYF. Written as DNA, the CDR3 is TGCGCCAGCAGCTTGGCGGGACAGGGATTAGGCGACTACGAGCAGTACTTC.

V gene TRBV5-4 combines with J gene TRBJ1-1; D possibly corresponds to TRBD1 (6 bases). The germline V gene has CDR1 SGHNT and CDR2 YYREEE (reference sequence). V lost 10 bases and J lost 11, with 24 bases in between. This CDR3 region has 13 residues. The CDR3 coding sequence is TGTGCCTCCCGACCTGAGCAGGGGCGTCGGGCTTTCTTT. This sequence encodes CASRPEQGRRAFF. Using reference TRBV5-4 and TRBJ1-1 for the parts outside the CDR3, the full variable domain is ETGVTQSPTHLIKTRGQQVTLRCSSQSGHNTVSWYQQALGQGPQFIFQYYREEENGRGNFPPRFSGLQFPNYSSELNVNALELDDSALYLCASRPEQGRRAFFGQGTRLTVV.

The chain recombines TRBV5-5 with TRBJ1-5; 10 positions match TRBD1. The trim removed 2 bases at V and 0 bases at J, leaving 8 bases unmatched. The CDR3 is made up of 18 amino acids. CDR1 and CDR2 from the germline V gene are SGHKS and YYEKEE (reference sequence). CDR3 protein: CASSFRDRGQNSNQPQHF. The CDR3, as DNA: TGTGCCAGCAGCTTTCGGGACAGGGGACAAAATAGCAATCAGCCCCAGCATTTT.

This clone was found a few times. The V and J genes are TRBV5-4 and TRBJ1-4; 8 bases fit TRBD1. CDR1 and CDR2 (germline): SGHNT, YYREEE (reference sequence). V gave up 4 bases and J gave up 8 bases; unmatched junction bases: 7. The CDR3 contains 14 residues. DNA for the CDR3: TGTGCCAGCAGCCCCGGGACAGGCTACGAAAAACTGTTTTTT. Amino acid sequence: CASSPGTGYEKLFF.

The chain is built from TRBV27 and TRBJ2-1; the match to TRBD1 covers 7 bases. The CDR3 totals 15 residues. Trimming at V came to 6 bases and at J to 4 bases, leaving 9 bases not matched to a gene. From germline, CDR1 is MNHEY and CDR2 SMNVEV (reference sequence). CDR3 nucleotides: TGTGCCAGCAGCATCGACAGGGCCCCATACAATGAGCAGTTCTTC. It codes for CASSIDRAPYNEQFF.

This clone was counted between two and nine times. V and J are TRBV11-2 and TRBJ2-1; D remains unclear. CDR1 and CDR2 (germline): SGHAT, FQNNGV. Trimming took off 4 bases at V and 7 bases at J, with 5 bases between the two ends. The CDR3 length is 11 residues. The CDR3 DNA follows: TGTGCCAGCAGCTCTAGTAATGAGCAGTTCTTC. Amino acid sequence: CASSSSNEQFF.

The chain has TRBV7-9 and TRBJ2-3, with TRBD1 matching over 10 bases. J lost 4 bases, V lost 5 bases, and 9 bases had no gene match. Germline loops: CDR1 SEHNR, CDR2 FQNEAQ (reference sequence). The CDR3 contains 16 residues. CDR3 region: CASSTGQGNWADTQYF. DNA of the CDR3: TGTGCCAGCAGCACGGGACAGGGGAATTGGGCAGATACGCAGTATTTT. Full variable domain (outside the CDR3, taken from reference TRBV7-9 and TRBJ2-3): DTGVSQNPRHKITKRGQNVTFRCDPISEHNRLYWYRQTLGQGPEFLTYFQNEAQLEKSRLLSDRFSAERPKGSFSTLEIQRTEQGDSAMYLCASSTGQGNWADTQYFGPGTRLTVL.

This sequence joins TRBV27 and TRBJ2-5, with 8 nucleotides matching TRBD2. This CDR3 spans 16 amino acids. CDR1 and CDR2 (germline): MNHEY, SMNVEV (reference sequence). V lost 2 bases, J lost 5 bases, and 10 bases stayed unmatched. In nucleotides, the CDR3 is TGTGCCAGCAGTTTAAGTAGCGGGACCACCCGGGAGACCCAGTACTTC. This translates into CASSLSSGTTRETQYF.

This clone was picked up a small number of times. The chain links TRBV2 to TRBJ1-4; D is perhaps TRBD1 (6 bases). Between the trimmed V and J ends, which lost 5 bases and 3 bases, there was a span of 10 bases. The CDR3 spans 14 residues. Germline V lookup: CDR1 SNHLY, CDR2 FYNNEI. The DNA of the CDR3 is TGTGCCAGCAGTACACCAGGGGCTAATGAAAAACTGTTTTTT. Its translation: CASSTPGANEKLFF.

The J gene is TRBJ2-7, the V gene TRBV28; possible D gene TRBD2, 5 bases. Germline values: CDR1 MDHEN, CDR2 SYDVKM. The ends were cut back, 7 bases at V and 1 base at J, with 14 bases in the middle. This CDR3 has 14 residues. The CDR3 DNA reads as TGTGCCAGCACCCTCCCGGGGTTATCCTACGAGCAGTACTTC. This codes for CASTLPGLSYEQYF.

This clone was picked up a small number of times. The V call is TRBV5-1, the J call TRBJ1-1, with a possible D match to TRBD1 (6 bases). The CDR3 spans 14 residues. Between the trimmed V and J ends, which lost 4 bases and 3 bases, there was a span of 13 bases. Germline V gene lookup returns CDR1 SGHRS and CDR2 YFSETQ. The DNA of the CDR3 is TGCGCCAGCAGCGCACAGGGTCCTGACACTGAAGCTTTCTTT. This encodes CASSAQGPDTEAFF.

The chain recombines TRBV30 with TRBJ2-1; tentatively, D is TRBD2 (6 bases). Trimming removed 4 bases at V and 6 bases at J, with 10 bases between. Germline CDR1 GTSNPN, CDR2 SVGIG (reference sequence). CDR3 length: 12 amino acids. The CDR3 bases are TGTGCCTGGACTGAGGGAGGCAATGAGCAGTTCTTC. Protein product: CAWTEGGNEQFF.

This clone was recorded a few times. This sequence joins TRBV4-1 and TRBJ1-2, with D maybe TRBD1 (6 bases). This CDR3 has 14 residues. Between the trimmed V and J ends, which lost 3 bases and 5 bases, there was a span of 13 bases. The V gene's germline CDR1 is MGHRA and CDR2 YSYEKL. As DNA, the CDR3 is TGCGCCAGCAGCCAGGGAGGGGGGGGGTATGGCTACACCTTC. It encodes CASSQGGGGYGYTF.

The chain joins TRBV6-5 to TRBJ2-1; 9 bases are shared with TRBD2. The CDR3 contains 15 residues. Trimming took 6 bases from V and 5 from J; bases not matched to a gene: 8. Germline loops: CDR1 MNHEY, CDR2 SVGAGI. The CDR3 here is CASRRGLARNNEQFF. The CDR3 region has the DNA TGTGCCAGCAGACGTGGACTAGCGAGAAACAATGAGCAGTTCTTC.

The genes are TRBV15 and TRBJ2-1, with D perhaps TRBD1 (5 bases). V lost 3 bases and J 0 bases, leaving 15 bases between the germline ends. The CDR3 sequence is 17 residues long. The germline V gene has CDR1 LNHNV and CDR2 YYDKDF (reference sequence). This CDR3 reads CATSSKPRGPSYNEQFF. The CDR3 bases are TGTGCCACCAGCAGCAAACCTAGGGGCCCCTCCTACAATGAGCAGTTCTTC. Looking up the rest from reference TRBV15 and TRBJ2-1 gives the full variable domain: DAMVIQNPRYQVTQFGKPVTLSCSQTLNHNVMYWYQQKSSQAPKLLFHYYDKDFNNEADTPDNFQSRRPNTSFCFLDIRSPGLGDTAMYLCATSSKPRGPSYNEQFFGPGTRLTVL.

The gene calls are TRBV29-1 and TRBJ1-1, with TRBD1 matching 10 bases. V shed 0 bases, J shed 0 bases, and the junction held 4 bases outside the gene matches. The germline CDR1 and CDR2 sequences are SQVTM and ANQGSEA. The CDR3 spans 16 residues. The CDR3 spells CSVEDRDRGLNTEAFF. For the CDR3, the DNA is TGCAGCGTTGAAGATAGGGACAGGGGATTGAACACTGAAGCTTTCTTT.

V and J are TRBV7-8 and TRBJ1-1; D remains unclear. Germline V lookup: CDR1 SGHVS, CDR2 FQNEAQ. This CDR3 is built from 11 residues. Trimming stripped 6 bases from V and 3 bases from J, with 5 bases between. The CDR3 spells CASSSYTEAFF. In nucleotides, the CDR3 is TGTGCCAGCAGTTCCTACACTGAAGCTTTCTTT.

The chain carries TRBV30 and TRBJ2-3; TRBD2 matches at 12 bases. Per germline, CDR1 GTSNPN and CDR2 SVGIG (reference sequence). After removal of 1 base from V and 5 bases from J, the junction contained 1 base not matched to a gene. The CDR3 spans 14 residues. CDR3 loop: CAWSEGLAGDTQYF. Here the CDR3 DNA reads TGTGCCTGGAGTGAGGGACTAGCGGGAGATACGCAGTATTTT.

The chain's CDR3 is CASSVGSGTGTQYF. The CDR3 DNA sequence: TGTGCCAGCAGCGTAGGTAGCGGGACCGGGACCCAGTACTTC. The chain couples TRBV9 to TRBJ2-5, with 8 bases lining up with TRBD2. The CDR3 sequence is 14 residues long. V trimming: 0 bases; J trimming: 7 bases; junction bases outside the gene matches: 5. Germline CDR1 reads SGDLS; CDR2 reads YYNGEE.

This clone turned up a few times. The gene calls are TRBV9 and TRBJ2-1; 7 bases align to TRBD2. Trimming removed 0 bases from V and 4 bases from J; junction bases left unmatched: 4. This CDR3 is 15 amino acids long. Germline V lookup: CDR1 SGDLS, CDR2 YYNGEE. CDR3 sequence: CASSVVPSGYNEQFF. The CDR3 coding sequence is TGTGCCAGCAGCGTAGTTCCTAGCGGATACAATGAGCAGTTCTTC.

This chain joins TRBV27 and TRBJ1-5; D remains ambiguous. The germline gives CDR1 MNHEY, CDR2 SMNVEV (reference sequence). V was shortened by 6 bases and J by 7 bases, with 13 bases between the two germline ends. The CDR3 totals 13 residues. CDR3 amino acids: CASSLDRRQPQHF. The CDR3 bases are TGTGCCAGCAGCCTTGACCGGCGGCAGCCCCAGCATTTT.